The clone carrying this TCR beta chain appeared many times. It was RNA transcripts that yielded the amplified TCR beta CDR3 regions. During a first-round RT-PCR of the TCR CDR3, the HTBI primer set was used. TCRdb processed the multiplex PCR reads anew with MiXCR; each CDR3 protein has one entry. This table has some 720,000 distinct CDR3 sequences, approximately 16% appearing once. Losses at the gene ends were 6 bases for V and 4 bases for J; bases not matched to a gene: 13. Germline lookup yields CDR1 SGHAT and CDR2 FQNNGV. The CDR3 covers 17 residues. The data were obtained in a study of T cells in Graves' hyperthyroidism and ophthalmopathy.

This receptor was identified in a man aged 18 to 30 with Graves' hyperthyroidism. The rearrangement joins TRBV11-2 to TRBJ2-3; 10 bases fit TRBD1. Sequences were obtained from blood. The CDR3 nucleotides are TGTGCCAGCAGTCCGCCGGGGGACAGGGGAGGGTCAGATACGCAGTATTTT. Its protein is CASSPPGDRGGSDTQYF.